The T cell receptor beta chain under discussion was sequenced for a study of T cell responses to AZD1222 COVID-19 vaccine. General study results and limits: Two AZD1222 doses significantly raised spike-specific TCR breadth and depth over controls. The study identified only five to seven AZD1222 recipients as seropositive at baseline. Females outnumbered males among donors, who were mostly white British; clonal diversity was possibly underestimated.

Using immunoSEQ multiplex PCR, the repertoire was profiled, and TCRdb retains in-frame clones only, with some absent. Of roughly 90,000 clones in the sample, just over 85% were seen once. In regard to this clone: The antigen is undetermined.

V was pared by 5 bases and J by 0 bases, with 14 bases between. Per germline, CDR1 ENHRY and CDR2 SYGVKD. The CDR3 has 16 residues. Specimen: peripheral blood, collected on day 0 of AZD1222 vaccination. This rearrangement joins TRBV10-3 to TRBJ1-3; no firm D call. The source is an adult in good health. The CDR3 sequence: CAISPPVSHSGNTIYF. The CDR3 DNA follows: TGTGCCATCAGTCCCCCGGTCAGCCACTCTGGAAACACCATATATTTT.